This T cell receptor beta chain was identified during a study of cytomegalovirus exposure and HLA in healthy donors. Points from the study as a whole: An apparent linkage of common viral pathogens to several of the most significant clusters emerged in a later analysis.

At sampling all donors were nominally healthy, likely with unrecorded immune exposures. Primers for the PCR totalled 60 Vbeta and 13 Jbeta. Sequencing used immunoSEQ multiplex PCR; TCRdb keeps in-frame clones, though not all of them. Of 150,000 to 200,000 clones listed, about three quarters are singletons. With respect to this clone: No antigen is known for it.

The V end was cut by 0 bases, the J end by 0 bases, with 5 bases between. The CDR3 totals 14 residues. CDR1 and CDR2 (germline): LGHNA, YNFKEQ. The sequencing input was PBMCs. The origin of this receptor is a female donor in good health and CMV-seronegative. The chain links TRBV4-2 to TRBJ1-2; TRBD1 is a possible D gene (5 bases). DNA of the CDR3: TGTGCCAGCAGCCAAGAAGGGGCTAACTATGGCTACACCTTC. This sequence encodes CASSQEGANYGYTF.